The next 25 T cell receptor beta chains were all read from a single sample in a study of blood T cell repertoires in COVID-19 (dated by TCRdb to 2019 to 2021). Library prep was done by the immunoSEQ multiplex PCR assay. TCRdb provides this immuneACCESS table in a form limited to in-frame rearrangements. Some clones are lacking; in checked studies, under half of them reflect an unresolved V gene, and why the rest are absent is not known. The sample yields about 210,000 clones; 70% to 90% were counted once. The ten largest account for about 4.3% of the sample. Sequencing used PBMCs or T cells enriched from blood (not recorded which). These receptors originate from a man in his thirties or forties with acute COVID-19.

Here the CDR3 reads CASSFRQGGADTQYF. The CDR3 coding sequence is TGTGCCAGCAGCTTTAGGCAGGGAGGAGCAGATACGCAGTATTTT. V gene TRBV7-9 combines with J gene TRBJ2-3, with D possibly TRBD2 on 6 matching bases. This CDR3 region has 15 residues. Per the germline V gene, CDR1 is SEHNR and CDR2 is FQNEAQ (reference sequence). Between the trimmed V and J ends, which lost 3 bases and 4 bases, there was a span of 14 bases.

Written as DNA, the CDR3 is TGTGCCAGCAGCCCTAGCGACAGGGTCCCCCACGAGCAGTACTTC. Its protein is CASSPSDRVPHEQYF. The V and J genes are TRBV3-1 (or the pseudogene TRBV3-2) and TRBJ2-7; D possibly corresponds to TRBD1 (7 bases). V was trimmed by 4 bases and J by 5 bases, leaving 18 bases between them. This CDR3 comprises 15 residues. CDR1 is LGHDT and CDR2 is YNNKEL in the germline V gene (reference sequence).

The chain uses TRBV6-5 and TRBJ1-6; no firm D call. V was pared by 6 bases and J by 7 bases, with 4 bases between. Germline CDR1 and CDR2: MNHEY and SVGAGI. This CDR3 region has 11 residues. CDR3 region: CASSLNSPLHF. DNA for the CDR3: TGTGCCAGCAGCCTAAATTCACCCCTCCACTTT.

The genes are TRBV6-5 and TRBJ1-1; TRBD1 is a possible D gene (5 bases). Germline V gives CDR1 MNHEY, CDR2 SVGAGI. V was pared by 4 bases and J by 10 bases, with 22 bases between. This CDR3 has 15 amino acids. CDR3 region: CASSSIQVPRGGAFF. In DNA form, the CDR3 reads TGTGCCAGCAGTTCGATACAGGTCCCCCGGGGGGGAGCTTTCTTT.

The chain employs TRBV5-4 and TRBJ1-2; D ambiguous. Germline CDR1 SGHNT, CDR2 YYREEE (reference sequence). The CDR3 sequence is 14 residues long. V was cut by 3 bases and J by 1 base, with 10 bases left in between. The CDR3 reads CASSSKRDNYGYTF. In DNA form, the CDR3 reads TGTGCCAGCAGCTCCAAACGGGATAACTATGGCTACACCTTC.

The rearrangement links TRBV5-4 to TRBJ1-1, with D unclear. V was shortened by 0 bases and J by 3 bases, with 15 bases between the two germline ends. Germline CDR1 SGHNT, CDR2 YYREEE (reference sequence). The CDR3 is 16 residues long. CDR3 in amino acids: CASSLAREGTDTEAFF. The DNA of the CDR3 is TGTGCCAGCAGCTTGGCCCGTGAGGGTACGGACACTGAAGCTTTCTTT. The whole variable domain, filled in from reference TRBV5-4 and TRBJ1-1, reads ETGVTQSPTHLIKTRGQQVTLRCSSQSGHNTVSWYQQALGQGPQFIFQYYREEENGRGNFPPRFSGLQFPNYSSELNVNALELDDSALYLCASSLAREGTDTEAFFGQGTRLTVV.

The V gene is TRBV4-1, the J gene TRBJ2-1; D is ambiguous. V gave up 4 bases and J gave up 8 bases, with 9 bases separating them. Per germline, CDR1 MGHRA and CDR2 YSYEKL. This CDR3 contains 12 residues. CDR3 nucleotide sequence: TGCGCCAGCAGCCCTTCTAATGATGAGCAGTTCTTC. It is translated as CASSPSNDEQFF.

The chain employs TRBV21-1 and TRBJ2-1; the table gives TRBD2 as D, unverified against the DNA. TRBV21-1 is a pseudogene. The CDR3 is 17 amino acids. DNA for the CDR3: TGTGCCAGCAGCATCTTTCCCCCAGCGAACTCCTACAATGAGCAGTTCTTC. This encodes CASSIFPPANSYNEQFF.

The V gene is TRBV9, the J gene TRBJ2-1; D might be TRBD2 (5 bases). This CDR3 spans 15 amino acids. Between the trimmed V and J ends, which lost 4 bases and 4 bases, there was a span of 15 bases. In germline, CDR1 is SGDLS, CDR2 YYNGEE. DNA for the CDR3: TGTGCCAGCAGCCCCGGGTCGGGGTTGTACAATGAGCAGTTCTTC. Its protein is CASSPGSGLYNEQFF.

The V gene is TRBV15, the J gene TRBJ1-2, with no clear D. V lost 1 base and J 7 bases, leaving 7 bases between the germline ends. Per germline, CDR1 LNHNV and CDR2 YYDKDF (reference sequence). There are 12 residues in the CDR3. In DNA form, the CDR3 reads TGTGCCACCAGCAGAGGGGCGGGTGGCTACACCTTC. This translates into CATSRGAGGYTF.

This sequence joins TRBV7-9 and TRBJ1-5; a weak D match, TRBD1 (6 bases). This CDR3 contains 15 residues. CDR1 SEHNR and CDR2 FQNEAQ come from the germline V gene (reference sequence). V shed 5 bases and J shed 0 bases, with 11 bases lying between them. The CDR3, as DNA: TGTGCCAGCAGCCCGGGGGGCCATAGCAATCAGCCCCAGCATTTT. It is translated as CASSPGGHSNQPQHF.

In nucleotides, the CDR3 is TGTGCCACCAGTGGGACAGGGGCTAATCAGCCCCAGCATTTT. It translates to CATSGTGANQPQHF. The rearrangement links TRBV24-1 to TRBJ1-5; 9 positions agree with TRBD1. CDR3 length: 14 amino acids. Trimming removed 5 bases from V and 4 bases from J; junction bases left unmatched: 2. Looked up from germline, CDR1 is KGHDR and CDR2 is SFDVKD.

V gene TRBV5-6 combines with J gene TRBJ2-5; 10 nucleotides agree with TRBD2. CDR1 SGHDT and CDR2 YYEEEE come from the germline V gene. The CDR3 sequence is 16 residues long. Trimming removed 2 bases from V and 6 bases from J; junction bases left unmatched: 10. CDR3 sequence: CASSFPGSSGGKTQYF. CDR3 bases: TGTGCCAGCAGCTTTCCGGGATCTAGCGGGGGAAAGACCCAGTACTTC.

The V call is TRBV14, the J call TRBJ1-2; D unresolved. Germline assignment: CDR1 SGHDN and CDR2 FVKESK. Trimming shortened V by 3 bases and J by 4 bases, and 9 bases separated the two germline ends. CDR3 size: 13 residues. The CDR3 sequence: CASSQFLGYGYTF. DNA of the CDR3: TGTGCCAGCAGCCAGTTCCTCGGCTATGGCTACACCTTC.

This chain links TRBV7-6 with TRBJ2-3; TRBD1 matches at 8 bases. V shed 5 bases and J 5 bases; nucleotides not matched to a gene: 6. Germline loops: CDR1 SGHVS, CDR2 FNYEAQ. CDR3 length equals 14 residues. The CDR3 nucleotides read TGTGCCAGCAGCCCCGGACAGGGTGGAGATACGCAGTATTTT. It codes for CASSPGQGGDTQYF.

The genes are TRBV5-1 and TRBJ1-6; TRBD1 agrees at 9 bases. Trimming at V came to 4 bases and at J to 5 bases, leaving 7 bases not matched to a gene. The CDR3 is 16 amino acids. The V gene's germline CDR1 is SGHRS and CDR2 YFSETQ. CDR3 amino acids: CASSAGTGTNNSPLHF. CDR3 bases: TGCGCCAGCAGCGCCGGGACAGGGACAAATAATTCACCCCTCCACTTT.

J is TRBJ2-1 and V is TRBV15, with D possibly TRBD1 on 6 matching bases. Between the trimmed V and J ends, which lost 2 bases and 8 bases, there was a span of 13 bases. Germline CDR1 and CDR2: LNHNV and YYDKDF (reference sequence). This CDR3 is 14 amino acids long. CDR3 loop: CATSRQGPQDEQFF. Written as DNA, the CDR3 is TGTGCCACCAGCAGACAGGGGCCCCAAGATGAGCAGTTCTTC. The variable domain in full, with the rest retrieved from reference TRBV15 and TRBJ2-1, is DAMVIQNPRYQVTQFGKPVTLSCSQTLNHNVMYWYQQKSSQAPKLLFHYYDKDFNNEADTPDNFQSRRPNTSFCFLDIRSPGLGDTAMYLCATSRQGPQDEQFFGPGTRLTVL.

The chain links TRBV19 to TRBJ1-6; D is undetermined. The germline V gene has CDR1 LNHDA and CDR2 SQIVND (reference sequence). The CDR3 is made up of 12 amino acids. Trimming shortened V by 3 bases and J by 10 bases, and 7 bases separated the two germline ends. The CDR3 DNA reads as TGTGCCAGTAGTATCTTTCCGTCACCCCTCCACTTT. It yields the protein CASSIFPSPLHF.

The gene calls are TRBV7-9 and TRBJ2-7, with D possibly being TRBD1 (5 bases). V shed 1 base and J shed 2 bases, with 12 bases lying between them. CDR3 length: 15 amino acids. The germline V gene has CDR1 SEHNR and CDR2 FQNEAQ (reference sequence). CDR3 sequence (DNA): TGTGCCAGCAGCTTAGAAGGGGTCAGAGCCTACGAGCAGTACTTC. Translated, it gives CASSLEGVRAYEQYF.

This chain connects TRBV5-5 to TRBJ2-7; D gene uncertain. CDR1 SGHKS and CDR2 YYEKEE come from the germline V gene (reference sequence). The V gene lost 0 bases and the J gene lost 1 base, with 11 bases spanning the gap. The CDR3 has 15 amino acids. The CDR3 loop reads CASSLAHSSSYEQYF. CDR3 nucleotide sequence: TGTGCCAGCAGCTTGGCACATAGCAGTTCCTACGAGCAGTACTTC. The entire variable domain, with the rest obtained from reference TRBV5-5 and TRBJ2-7, is as follows: DAGVTQSPTHLIKTRGQQVTLRCSPISGHKSVSWYQQVLGQGPQFIFQYYEKEERGRGNFPDRFSARQFPNYSSELNVNALLLGDSALYLCASSLAHSSSYEQYFGPGTRLTVT.

The CDR3 nucleotides are TGTGCCACCAGTGATTTGCCTTGGAGGCCTGACGGAAACACCATATATTTT. Protein product: CATSDLPWRPDGNTIYF. The chain uses TRBV24-1 and TRBJ1-3; D is ambiguous. Trimming took off 0 bases at V and 4 bases at J, with 15 bases between the two ends. There are 17 residues in the CDR3. From germline, CDR1 is KGHDR and CDR2 SFDVKD.

The rearrangement joins TRBV19 to TRBJ1-5; 7 nucleotides match TRBD1. This CDR3 has 17 amino acids. From germline, CDR1 is LNHDA and CDR2 SQIVND (reference sequence). Germline trimming cut 3 bases from V and 0 bases from J; bases unmatched to any gene: 8. The CDR3 sequence: CASSIYKGGYSNQPQHF. In DNA form, the CDR3 reads TGTGCCAGTAGTATTTATAAAGGGGGCTATAGCAATCAGCCCCAGCATTTT.

J is TRBJ1-2 and V is TRBV19; 8 nucleotides line up with TRBD1. CDR3 length equals 12 residues. The V segment lost 6 bases and the J segment 6 bases; nucleotides outside the gene matches: 3. Germline CDR1 and CDR2: LNHDA and SQIVND (reference sequence). The CDR3 DNA reads TGTGCCAGTAGCAGACAGGGGAATGGCTACACCTTC. Translation: CASSRQGNGYTF.

A single count supports this clone. The V gene is TRBV5-1, the J gene TRBJ2-1, with 11 bases fitting TRBD2. V lost 4 bases to trimming and J lost 7 bases; unmatched junction nucleotides: 7. The CDR3 has 15 residues. Germline assignment: CDR1 SGHRS and CDR2 YFSETQ. The chain's CDR3 is CASSLGLAGKNEQFF. CDR3 nucleotide sequence: TGCGCCAGCAGCCTCGGACTAGCGGGTAAGAATGAGCAGTTCTTC.

J is TRBJ2-3 and V is TRBV5-6, with 12 positions matching TRBD2. Trimming took 4 bases from V and 2 from J; bases not matched to a gene: 8. CDR1 and CDR2 (germline): SGHDT, YYEEEE. The CDR3 covers 17 residues. CDR3 region: CASSIKTSGGLTDTQYF. CDR3 sequence (DNA): TGTGCCAGCAGCATAAAGACTAGCGGGGGACTCACAGATACGCAGTATTTT.